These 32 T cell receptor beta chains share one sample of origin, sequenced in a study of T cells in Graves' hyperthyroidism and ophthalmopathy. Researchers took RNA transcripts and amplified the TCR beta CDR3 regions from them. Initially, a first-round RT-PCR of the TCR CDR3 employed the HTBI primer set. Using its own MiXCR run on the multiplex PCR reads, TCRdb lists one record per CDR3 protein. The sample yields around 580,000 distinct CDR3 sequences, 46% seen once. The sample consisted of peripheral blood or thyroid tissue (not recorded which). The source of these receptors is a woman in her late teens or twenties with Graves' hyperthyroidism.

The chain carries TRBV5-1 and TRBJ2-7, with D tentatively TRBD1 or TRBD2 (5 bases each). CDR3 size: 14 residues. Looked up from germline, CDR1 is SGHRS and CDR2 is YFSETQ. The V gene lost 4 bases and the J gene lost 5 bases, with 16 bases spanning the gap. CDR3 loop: CASSRHGTNHEQYF. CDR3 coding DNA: TGCGCCAGCAGCCGACACGGGACCAACCACGAGCAGTACTTC.

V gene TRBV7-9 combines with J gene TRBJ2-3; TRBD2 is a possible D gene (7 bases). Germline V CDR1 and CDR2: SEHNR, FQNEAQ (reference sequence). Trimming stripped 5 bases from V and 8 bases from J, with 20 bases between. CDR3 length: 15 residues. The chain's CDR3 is CASSGTTSVGGTQYF. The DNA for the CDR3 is TGTGCCAGCAGCGGGACTACCTCAGTAGGGGGTACGCAGTATTTT.

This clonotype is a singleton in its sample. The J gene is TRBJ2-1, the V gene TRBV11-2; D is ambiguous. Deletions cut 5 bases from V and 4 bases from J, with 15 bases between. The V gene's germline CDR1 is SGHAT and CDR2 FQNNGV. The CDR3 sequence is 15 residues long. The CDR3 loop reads CASSPFITQYNEQFF. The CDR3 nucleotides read TGTGCCAGCAGCCCCTTCATAACGCAGTACAATGAGCAGTTCTTC.

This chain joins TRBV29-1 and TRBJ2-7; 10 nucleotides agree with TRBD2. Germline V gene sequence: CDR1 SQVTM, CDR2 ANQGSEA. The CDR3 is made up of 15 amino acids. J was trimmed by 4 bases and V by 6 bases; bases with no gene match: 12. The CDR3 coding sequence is TGCAGCGTGAGTGGGCTAGCGGGAGTGACATACGAGCAGTACTTC. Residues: CSVSGLAGVTYEQYF.

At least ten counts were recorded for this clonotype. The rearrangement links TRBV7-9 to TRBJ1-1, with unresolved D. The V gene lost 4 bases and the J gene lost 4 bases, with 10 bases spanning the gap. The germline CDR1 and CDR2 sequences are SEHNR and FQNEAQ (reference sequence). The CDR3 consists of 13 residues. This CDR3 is CASSSKGITEAFF. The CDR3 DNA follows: TGTGCCAGCAGCTCCAAGGGTATCACTGAAGCTTTCTTT.

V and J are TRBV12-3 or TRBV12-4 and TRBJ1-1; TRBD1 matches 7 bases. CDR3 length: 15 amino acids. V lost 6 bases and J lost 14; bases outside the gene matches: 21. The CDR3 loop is CASSFPGQTNTVAFF. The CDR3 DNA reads TGTGCCAGCAGCTTTCCGGGACAGACTAACACTGTAGCCTTCTTT.

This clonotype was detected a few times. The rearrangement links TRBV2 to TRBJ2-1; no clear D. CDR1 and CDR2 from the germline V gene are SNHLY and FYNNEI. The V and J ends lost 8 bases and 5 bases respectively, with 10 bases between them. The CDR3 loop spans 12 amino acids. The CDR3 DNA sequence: TGTGCCAGCTCGGCGGCGAACAATGAGCAGTTCTTC. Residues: CASSAANNEQFF.

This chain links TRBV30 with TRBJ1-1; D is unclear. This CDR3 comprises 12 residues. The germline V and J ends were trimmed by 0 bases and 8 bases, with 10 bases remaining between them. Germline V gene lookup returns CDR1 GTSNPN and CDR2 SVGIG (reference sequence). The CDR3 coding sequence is TGTGCCTGGAGTGTAACGGACTTAGAAGCTTTCTTT. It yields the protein CAWSVTDLEAFF.

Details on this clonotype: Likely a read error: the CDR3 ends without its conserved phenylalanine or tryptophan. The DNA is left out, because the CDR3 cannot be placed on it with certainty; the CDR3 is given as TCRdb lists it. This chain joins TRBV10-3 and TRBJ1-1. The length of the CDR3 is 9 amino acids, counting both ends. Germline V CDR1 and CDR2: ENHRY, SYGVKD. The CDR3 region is CAIMRRGFL.

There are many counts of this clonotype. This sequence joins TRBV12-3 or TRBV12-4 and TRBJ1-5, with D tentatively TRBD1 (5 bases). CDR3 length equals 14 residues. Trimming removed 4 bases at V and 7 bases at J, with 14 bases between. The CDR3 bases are TGTGCCAGCAGTTCGGCCCGGGACGAGCAGCCCCAGCATTTT. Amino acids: CASSSARDEQPQHF.

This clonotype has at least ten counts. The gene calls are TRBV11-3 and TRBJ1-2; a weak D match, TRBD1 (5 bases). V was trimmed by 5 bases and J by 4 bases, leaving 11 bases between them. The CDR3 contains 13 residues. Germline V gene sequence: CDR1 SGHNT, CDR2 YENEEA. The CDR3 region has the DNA TGTGCCAGCAGCGCGGGACTCACCTATGGCTACACCTTC. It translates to CASSAGLTYGYTF.

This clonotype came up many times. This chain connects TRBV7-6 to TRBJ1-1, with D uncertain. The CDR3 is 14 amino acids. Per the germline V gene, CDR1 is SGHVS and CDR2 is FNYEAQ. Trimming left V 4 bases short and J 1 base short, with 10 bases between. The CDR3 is CASSSIDKNTEAFF. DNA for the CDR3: TGTGCCAGCAGCTCGATCGACAAGAACACTGAAGCTTTCTTT. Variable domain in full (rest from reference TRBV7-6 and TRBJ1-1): GAGVSQSPRYKVTKRGQDVALRCDPISGHVSLYWYRQALGQGPEFLTYFNYEAQQDKSGLPNDRFSAERPEGSISTLTIQRTEQRDSAMYRCASSSIDKNTEAFFGQGTRLTVV.

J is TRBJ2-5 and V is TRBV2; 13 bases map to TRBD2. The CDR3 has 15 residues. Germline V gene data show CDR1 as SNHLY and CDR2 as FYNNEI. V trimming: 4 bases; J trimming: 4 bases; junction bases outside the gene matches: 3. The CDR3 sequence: CASSVRTSGRETQYF. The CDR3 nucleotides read TGTGCCAGCAGTGTTAGGACTAGCGGGAGAGAGACCCAGTACTTC.

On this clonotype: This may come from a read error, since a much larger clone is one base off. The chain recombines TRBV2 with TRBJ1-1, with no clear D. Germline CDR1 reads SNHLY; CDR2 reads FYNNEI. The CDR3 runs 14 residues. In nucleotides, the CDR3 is TGTGCCAGCAGCCTCTCTGGCTGGAACACTGAAGTTTTCTTT. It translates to CASSLSGWNTEVFF.

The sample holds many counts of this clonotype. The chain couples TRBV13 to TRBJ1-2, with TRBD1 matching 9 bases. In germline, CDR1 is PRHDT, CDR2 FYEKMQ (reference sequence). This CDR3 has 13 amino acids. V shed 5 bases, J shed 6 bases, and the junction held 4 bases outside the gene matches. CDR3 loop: CASSTGQGDGYTF. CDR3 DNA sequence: TGTGCCAGCAGCACGGGACAGGGTGATGGCTACACCTTC.

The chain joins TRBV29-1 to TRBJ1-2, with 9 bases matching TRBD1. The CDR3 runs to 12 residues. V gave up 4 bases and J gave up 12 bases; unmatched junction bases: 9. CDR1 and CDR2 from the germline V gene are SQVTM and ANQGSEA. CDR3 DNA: TGCAGCGTTGTGGGCCGGGACAGGGTGAACACCTTC. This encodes CSVVGRDRVNTF.

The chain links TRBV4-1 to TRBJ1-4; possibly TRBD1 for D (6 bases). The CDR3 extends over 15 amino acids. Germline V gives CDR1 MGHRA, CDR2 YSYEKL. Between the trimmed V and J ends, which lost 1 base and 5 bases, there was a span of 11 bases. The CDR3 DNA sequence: TGCGCCAGCAGCCAAGTTTTGGACAGAAATGAAAAACTGTTTTTT. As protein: CASSQVLDRNEKLFF.

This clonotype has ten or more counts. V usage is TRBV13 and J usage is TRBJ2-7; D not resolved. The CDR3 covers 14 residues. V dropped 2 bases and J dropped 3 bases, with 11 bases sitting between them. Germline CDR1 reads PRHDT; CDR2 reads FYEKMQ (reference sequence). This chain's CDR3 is CASSLIGGNYEQYF. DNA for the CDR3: TGTGCCAGCAGCTTAATCGGCGGAAACTACGAGCAGTACTTC.

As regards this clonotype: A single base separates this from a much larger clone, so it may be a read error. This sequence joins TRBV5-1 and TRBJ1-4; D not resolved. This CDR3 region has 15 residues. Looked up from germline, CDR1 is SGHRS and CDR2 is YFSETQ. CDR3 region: CASGLGNQAAEKLFF. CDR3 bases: TGCGCCAGCGGCTTGGGGAACCAGGCGGCTGAAAAACTGTTTTTT.

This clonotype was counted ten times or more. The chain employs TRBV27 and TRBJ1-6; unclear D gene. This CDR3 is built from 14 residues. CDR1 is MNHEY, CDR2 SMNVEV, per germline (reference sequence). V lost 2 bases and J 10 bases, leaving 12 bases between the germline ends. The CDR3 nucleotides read TGTGCCAGCAGTTTAAGAGGGCCAGTCTCACCCCTCCACTTT. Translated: CASSLRGPVSPLHF.

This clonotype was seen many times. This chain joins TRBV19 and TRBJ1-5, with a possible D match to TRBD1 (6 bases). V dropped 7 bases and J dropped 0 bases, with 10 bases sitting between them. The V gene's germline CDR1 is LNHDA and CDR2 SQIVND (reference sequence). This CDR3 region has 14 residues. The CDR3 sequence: CASTRDNSNQPQHF. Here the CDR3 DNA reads TGTGCCAGTACCCGGGACAATAGCAATCAGCCCCAGCATTTT.

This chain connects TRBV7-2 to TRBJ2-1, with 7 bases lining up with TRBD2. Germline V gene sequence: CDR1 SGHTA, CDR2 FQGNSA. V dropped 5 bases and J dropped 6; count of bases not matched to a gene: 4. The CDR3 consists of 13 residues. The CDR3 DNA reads TGTGCCAGCAGCCCGGGGAGGGTCAATGAGCAGTTCTTC. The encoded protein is CASSPGRVNEQFF.

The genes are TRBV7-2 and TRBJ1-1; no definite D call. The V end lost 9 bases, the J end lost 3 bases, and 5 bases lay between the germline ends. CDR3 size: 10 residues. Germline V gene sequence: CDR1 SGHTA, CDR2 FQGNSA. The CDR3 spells CASGHTEAFF. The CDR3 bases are TGTGCCAGTGGGCACACTGAAGCTTTCTTT. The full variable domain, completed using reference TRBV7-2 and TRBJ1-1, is GAGVSQSPSNKVTEKGKDVELRCDPISGHTALYWYRQSLGQGLEFLIYFQGNSAPDKSGLPSDRFSAERTGGSVSTLTIQRTQQEDSAVYLCASGHTEAFFGQGTRLTVV.

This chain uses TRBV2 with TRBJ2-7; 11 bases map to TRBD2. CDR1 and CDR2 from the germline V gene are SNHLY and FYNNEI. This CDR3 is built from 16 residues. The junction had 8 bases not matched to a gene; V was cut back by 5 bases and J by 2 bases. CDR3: CASSYSASGRTYEQYF. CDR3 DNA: TGTGCCAGCAGTTACTCGGCTAGCGGGAGGACCTACGAGCAGTACTTC. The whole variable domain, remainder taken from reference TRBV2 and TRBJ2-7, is EPEVTQTPSHQVTQMGQEVILRCVPISNHLYFYWYRQILGQKVEFLVSFYNNEISEKSEIFDDQFSVERPDGSNFTLKIRSTKLEDSAMYFCASSYSASGRTYEQYFGPGTRLTVT.

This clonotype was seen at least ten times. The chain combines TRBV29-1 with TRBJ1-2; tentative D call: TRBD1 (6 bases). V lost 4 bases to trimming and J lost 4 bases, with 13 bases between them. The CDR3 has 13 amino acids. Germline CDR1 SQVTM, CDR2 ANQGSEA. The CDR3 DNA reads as TGCAGCGTTGTGTCAGGGGTCGGCTATGGCTACACCTTC. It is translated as CSVVSGVGYGYTF.

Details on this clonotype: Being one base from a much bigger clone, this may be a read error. The CDR3 DNA is TGTGCCAGTAGTATCGGGGGGGCCGACTACGAGCAGTACTTC. Its translation is CASSIGGADYEQYF. The rearrangement uses TRBV19 and TRBJ2-7, with 8 nucleotides matching TRBD2. Germline assignment: CDR1 LNHDA and CDR2 SQIVND (reference sequence). V shed 3 bases, J shed 3 bases, and the junction held 4 bases outside the gene matches. The CDR3 is 14 residues long. The whole variable domain, filled in from reference TRBV19 and TRBJ2-7, reads DGGITQSPKYLFRKEGQNVTLSCEQNLNHDAMYWYRQDPGQGLRLIYYSQIVNDFQKGDIAEGYSVSREKKESFPLTVTSAQKNPTAFYLCASSIGGADYEQYFGPGTRLTVT.

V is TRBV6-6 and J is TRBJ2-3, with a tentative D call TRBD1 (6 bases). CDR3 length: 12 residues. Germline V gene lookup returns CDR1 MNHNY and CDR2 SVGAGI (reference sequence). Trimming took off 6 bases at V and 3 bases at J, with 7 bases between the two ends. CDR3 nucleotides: TGTGCCAGCAGACAGGGAACAGATACGCAGTATTTT. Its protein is CASRQGTDTQYF.

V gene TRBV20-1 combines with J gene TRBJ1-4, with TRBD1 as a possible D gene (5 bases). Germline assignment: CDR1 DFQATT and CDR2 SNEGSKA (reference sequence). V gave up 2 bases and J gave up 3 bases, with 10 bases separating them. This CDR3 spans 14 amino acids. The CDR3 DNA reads TGCAGTGCTAGATCCGGGGGGTCTAATGAAAAACTGTTTTTT. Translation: CSARSGGSNEKLFF.

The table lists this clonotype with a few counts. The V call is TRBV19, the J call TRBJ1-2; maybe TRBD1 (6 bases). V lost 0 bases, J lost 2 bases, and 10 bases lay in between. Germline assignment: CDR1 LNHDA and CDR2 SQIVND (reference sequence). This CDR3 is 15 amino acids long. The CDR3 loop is CASSIDRGTNYGYTF. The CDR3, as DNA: TGTGCCAGTAGTATAGACAGGGGTACGAACTATGGCTACACCTTC.

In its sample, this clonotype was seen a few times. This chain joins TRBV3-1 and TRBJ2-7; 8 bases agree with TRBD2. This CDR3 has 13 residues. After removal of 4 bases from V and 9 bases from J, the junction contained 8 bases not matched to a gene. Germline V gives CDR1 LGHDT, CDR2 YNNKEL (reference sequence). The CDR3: CASSPEPAGGQYF. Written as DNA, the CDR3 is TGTGCCAGCAGCCCAGAACCGGCGGGGGGGCAGTACTTC.

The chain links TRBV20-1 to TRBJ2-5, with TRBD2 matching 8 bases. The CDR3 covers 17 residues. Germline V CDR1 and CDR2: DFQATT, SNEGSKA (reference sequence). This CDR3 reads CRSRDGGASGLQETQYF. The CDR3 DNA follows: TGCAGGTCTAGAGATGGTGGGGCTAGCGGGCTTCAAGAGACCCAGTACTTC.

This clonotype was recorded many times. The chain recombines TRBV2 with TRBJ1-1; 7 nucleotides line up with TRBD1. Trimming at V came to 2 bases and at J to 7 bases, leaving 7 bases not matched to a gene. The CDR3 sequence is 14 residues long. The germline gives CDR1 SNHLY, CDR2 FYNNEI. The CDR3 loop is CASSELPGQSEAFF. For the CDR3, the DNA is TGTGCCAGCAGTGAACTTCCGGGACAGAGTGAAGCTTTCTTT.